The 24 T cell receptor beta chains listed next were all sequenced from one sample in a study of OX40 agonist ivuxolimab in advanced cancers. The protocol was immunoSEQ multiplex PCR, while the TCRdb copy is restricted to in-frame clones and leaves out a portion. This table has tens of thousands of clones, just over 90% appearing once. Here the sequenced sample was CD4+ or CD8+ T cells sorted from blood, taken in a trial of the OX40 agonist ivuxolimab. Receptors originate from an adult with an advanced solid tumor such as melanoma, head and neck, liver or kidney cancer.

Turning to this clone: The CDR3 carries no conserved terminal phenylalanine or tryptophan, so it likely arises from a read error. The J gene is TRBJ2-7, the V gene TRBV27, with D uncertain. Germline values: CDR1 MNHEY, CDR2 SMNVEV (reference sequence). The CDR3 length is 13 residues. The V end was cut by 3 bases, the J end by 2 bases, with 8 bases between. The CDR3 DNA is TGTGCCAGCAGTTTCGGGCGGACCTACGAGCAGTACCTC. This codes for CASSFGRTYEQYL.

The chain joins TRBV4-3 to TRBJ2-7, with D perhaps matching TRBD1 or TRBD2 (6 bases each). CDR1 is LGHNA, CDR2 YSLEER, per germline. The V and J ends lost 5 bases and 4 bases respectively, with 15 bases between them. There are 14 residues in the CDR3. The CDR3: CASSVGQGRYEQYF. In nucleotides, the CDR3 is TGCGCCAGCAGCGTCGGGCAGGGGAGGTACGAGCAGTACTTC.

The chain links TRBV27 to TRBJ2-7; D may be TRBD1 or TRBD2 (7 bases each). CDR1 MNHEY and CDR2 SMNVEV come from the germline V gene (reference sequence). Between the trimmed V and J ends, which lost 5 bases and 5 bases, there was a span of 19 bases. This CDR3 has 15 residues. The DNA for the CDR3 is TGTGCCAGCAGTCCCGAGGGCAGGGGGGGACACGAGCAGTACTTC. This sequence encodes CASSPEGRGGHEQYF.

This CDR3 is CASTQGRPYNSPLHF. The CDR3 DNA follows: TGTGCCAGCACCCAGGGACGGCCCTATAATTCACCCCTCCACTTT. J is TRBJ1-6 and V is TRBV6-5; tentatively, D is TRBD1 (5 bases). The CDR3 totals 15 residues. V was shortened by 7 bases and J by 2 bases, with 12 bases between the two germline ends. CDR1 is MNHEY and CDR2 is SVGAGI in the germline V gene.

The CDR3 reads CASSFGDGGRESDTQYF. The CDR3 DNA sequence: TGTGCCAGCAGCTTTGGAGACGGTGGGCGGGAGTCGGATACGCAGTATTTT. The rearrangement uses TRBV11-2 and TRBJ2-3; TRBD2 matches 7 bases. CDR1 SGHAT and CDR2 FQNNGV come from the germline V gene. Losses at the gene ends were 3 bases for V and 6 bases for J; bases not matched to a gene: 15. This CDR3 has 17 amino acids.

The J gene is TRBJ2-1, the V gene TRBV7-2; 7 nucleotides agree with TRBD2. V dropped 4 bases and J dropped 12; count of bases not matched to a gene: 6. The CDR3 is 12 amino acids. Germline V lookup: CDR1 SGHTA, CDR2 FQGNSA. The CDR3 DNA follows: TGTGCCAGCAGCTCAGGACTAGAGCTGCAGTTCTTC. Translated, it gives CASSSGLELQFF.

V is TRBV30 and J is TRBJ2-7; 7 nucleotides agree with TRBD1. The germline V gene has CDR1 GTSNPN and CDR2 SVGIG (reference sequence). The CDR3 is made up of 12 amino acids. Trimming took 2 bases from V and 6 from J; bases not matched to a gene: 4. The CDR3 here is CAWSPGTAEQYF. The CDR3 DNA reads TGTGCCTGGAGTCCCGGGACAGCCGAGCAGTACTTC.

This clone was found once. This sequence joins TRBV2 and TRBJ1-1; TRBD1 is a possible D gene (5 bases). V was trimmed by 0 bases and J by 1 base, leaving 12 bases between them. Per germline, CDR1 SNHLY and CDR2 FYNNEI. The CDR3 has 16 residues. The CDR3 reads CASSEALQGWNTEAFF. The CDR3 DNA sequence: TGTGCCAGCAGTGAAGCGCTTCAGGGATGGAACACTGAAGCTTTCTTT.

The V gene is TRBV27, the J gene TRBJ2-7; 14 positions match TRBD2. The CDR3 totals 16 residues. V was clipped by 5 bases and J by 2 bases; unmatched bases: 5. Germline lookup yields CDR1 MNHEY and CDR2 SMNVEV (reference sequence). As DNA, the CDR3 is TGTGCCAGCAGTACAGGGACTAGCGGGAGAACCTACGAGCAGTACTTC. It translates to CASSTGTSGRTYEQYF.

The chain uses TRBV30 and TRBJ2-7; D possibly matches TRBD1 or TRBD2 (5 bases each). CDR1 is GTSNPN, CDR2 SVGIG, per germline (reference sequence). Between the trimmed V and J ends, which lost 4 bases and 5 bases, there was a span of 21 bases. This CDR3 spans 15 amino acids. The CDR3 nucleotides read TGTGCCTGGACCCTAGGAACGGGGCCGGGCGACGAGCAGTACTTC. Translating gives CAWTLGTGPGDEQYF.

The chain employs TRBV9 and TRBJ2-3, with D uncertain. The germline gives CDR1 SGDLS, CDR2 YYNGEE. The V end lost 0 bases, the J end lost 2 bases, and 13 bases lay between the germline ends. This CDR3 region has 16 residues. CDR3 sequence: CASSVEYYDYTDTQYF. The CDR3 bases are TGTGCCAGCAGCGTAGAGTACTACGATTACACAGATACGCAGTATTTT.

The V and J genes are TRBV7-9 and TRBJ2-1; 7 bases are shared with TRBD2. V shed 5 bases and J 8 bases; nucleotides not matched to a gene: 15. Germline V gene sequence: CDR1 SEHNR, CDR2 FQNEAQ (reference sequence). The CDR3 covers 16 residues. CDR3 in amino acids: CASSPPRGGIFDEQFF. CDR3 sequence (DNA): TGTGCCAGCAGCCCCCCGCGGGGAGGGATTTTCGATGAGCAGTTCTTC. The variable domain in full, with the rest retrieved from reference TRBV7-9 and TRBJ2-1, is DTGVSQNPRHKITKRGQNVTFRCDPISEHNRLYWYRQTLGQGPEFLTYFQNEAQLEKSRLLSDRFSAERPKGSFSTLEIQRTEQGDSAMYLCASSPPRGGIFDEQFFGPGTRLTVL.

J is TRBJ1-4 and V is TRBV4-3; D gene ambiguous. Germline assignment: CDR1 LGHNA and CDR2 YSLEER. The CDR3 spans 12 residues. V dropped 3 bases and J dropped 7 bases, with 6 bases sitting between them. This CDR3 is CASSQESEKLFF. CDR3 coding DNA: TGCGCCAGCAGCCAGGAAAGTGAAAAACTGTTTTTT.

The chain employs TRBV4-1 and TRBJ2-7; D possibly uses TRBD1 or TRBD2 (5 bases each). The CDR3 sequence is 14 residues long. With 0 bases removed from V and 5 bases from J, the gap between germline ends came to 11 bases. CDR1 is MGHRA, CDR2 YSYEKL, per germline. The CDR3 protein is CASSQDVRGNEQYF. DNA for the CDR3: TGCGCCAGCAGCCAAGATGTGAGGGGCAACGAGCAGTACTTC.

V usage is TRBV7-9 and J usage is TRBJ2-1; D is possibly TRBD1 (6 bases). The CDR3 length is 16 residues. CDR1 is SEHNR, CDR2 FQNEAQ, per germline (reference sequence). V lost 6 bases and J lost 6, with 21 bases in between. The CDR3 coding sequence is TGTGCCAGCAGTTCGGACAGAACTAGGGTCTTCAATGAGCAGTTCTTC. The encoded protein is CASSSDRTRVFNEQFF.

The table lists this clone with a count of one. V gene TRBV4-3 combines with J gene TRBJ2-3, with TRBD2 matching 9 bases. This CDR3 has 13 amino acids. Germline assignment: CDR1 LGHNA and CDR2 YSLEER. V dropped 4 bases and J dropped 9; count of bases not matched to a gene: 5. The CDR3 region is CASSLASGETQYF. The CDR3 DNA sequence: TGCGCCAGCAGCCTAGCTAGCGGGGAGACGCAGTATTTT.

This chain links TRBV25-1 with TRBJ1-2; a possible D gene is TRBD1 (5 bases). The germline gives CDR1 MGHDK, CDR2 SYGVNS. Deletions cut 3 bases from V and 4 bases from J, with 6 bases between. CDR3 length equals 12 residues. This CDR3 reads CASSEQGYGYTF. For the CDR3, the DNA is TGTGCCAGCAGTGAGCAGGGCTATGGCTACACCTTC.

J is TRBJ1-5 and V is TRBV19, with D tentatively TRBD1 (5 bases). From germline, CDR1 is LNHDA and CDR2 SQIVND (reference sequence). The germline V and J ends were trimmed by 3 bases and 7 bases, with 16 bases remaining between them. CDR3 length: 15 amino acids. The CDR3 here is CASSISGGNHQPQHF. The CDR3 DNA is TGTGCCAGTAGTATTAGCGGGGGGAACCACCAGCCCCAGCATTTT.

The DNA for the CDR3 is TGTGCCAGCAGCCCACTGGGTGAGCAGTTCTTC. Protein sequence: CASSPLGEQFF. The genes are TRBV9 and TRBJ2-1; D is ambiguous. Trimming pared 4 bases from V and 9 bases from J, leaving 8 bases between. The CDR3 runs 11 residues. Germline assignment: CDR1 SGDLS and CDR2 YYNGEE.

The chain uses TRBV19 and TRBJ1-2; TRBD1 matches 8 bases. Trimming at V came to 4 bases and at J to 1 base, leaving 5 bases not matched to a gene. The CDR3 contains 15 residues. CDR1 LNHDA and CDR2 SQIVND come from the germline V gene (reference sequence). The CDR3 here is CASSRADRVNYGYTF. The CDR3 DNA follows: TGTGCCAGTAGTAGAGCGGACAGGGTTAACTATGGCTACACCTTC. The complete variable domain, with remaining parts taken from reference TRBV19 and TRBJ1-2, reads DGGITQSPKYLFRKEGQNVTLSCEQNLNHDAMYWYRQDPGQGLRLIYYSQIVNDFQKGDIAEGYSVSREKKESFPLTVTSAQKNPTAFYLCASSRADRVNYGYTFGSGTRLTVV.

The CDR3 region has the DNA TGTGCCAGCACCGGACAGGGATGGGGTCAGCCCCAGCATTTT. Translation: CASTGQGWGQPQHF. The V and J genes are TRBV6-6 and TRBJ1-5, with TRBD1 matching 8 bases. The germline V gene has CDR1 MNHNY and CDR2 SVGAGI (reference sequence). The CDR3 length is 14 residues. The J segment lost 6 bases and the V segment lost 7 bases, leaving 8 bases of the junction unmatched.

The V gene is TRBV5-4, the J gene TRBJ1-1; no clear D. This CDR3 region has 16 residues. Germline lookup yields CDR1 SGHNT and CDR2 YYREEE (reference sequence). The germline V and J ends were trimmed by 0 bases and 3 bases, with 15 bases remaining between them. CDR3 loop: CASSLEVSGVDTEAFF. CDR3 bases: TGTGCCAGCAGCTTGGAAGTCTCGGGAGTGGACACTGAAGCTTTCTTT.

The chain links TRBV4-3 to TRBJ2-7, with D unclear. There are 15 residues in the CDR3. The ends were cut back, 4 bases at V and 4 bases at J, with 17 bases in the middle. CDR1 LGHNA and CDR2 YSLEER come from the germline V gene. This CDR3 reads CASSPGRLFPYEQYF. CDR3 nucleotide sequence: TGCGCCAGCAGCCCTGGGCGACTCTTTCCTTACGAGCAGTACTTC.

V and J are TRBV5-1 and TRBJ2-2; D is undetermined. The CDR3 totals 15 residues. The germline V gene has CDR1 SGHRS and CDR2 YFSETQ. V lost 0 bases to trimming and J lost 7 bases, with 13 bases between them. CDR3 bases: TGCGCCAGCAGCTTGGCCGGGCACCCTCGCGGGGAGCTGTTTTTT. Its translation: CASSLAGHPRGELFF.